The rows below give T cell receptor beta chains drawn from one sample of a study of T-cell memory formation after mild COVID-19. MiXCR was run by TCRdb on the 5' RACE reads, yielding one entry per CDR3 protein. The table shows 500,000 to 650,000 distinct CDR3 sequences, with roughly 21% occurring only once. Sample: PBMCs or a T cell subset sorted from them (not recorded which). The origin of the receptors is an adult woman who had mild COVID-19 (a few samples of this study predate the infection). Cell type and time point are not known. The CDR3 runs from the conserved cysteine through the conserved F or W.

j_call,v_call,cdr3_aa
TRBJ2-1,TRBV12-3/TRBV12-4,CASSFGGPDEQFF
TRBJ1-2,TRBV9,CASSEGDSVGLGYTF
TRBJ1-2,TRBV12-3/TRBV12-4,CASSLVPMGGYTF
TRBJ1-1,TRBV4-1,CASSQVGQPEAFF
TRBJ2-5,TRBV30,CAWSVTRRETQYF
TRBJ2-3,TRBV5-1,CASSLEVAGPSTDTQYF
TRBJ2-5,TRBV29-1,CSVVYSNQETQYF
TRBJ1-2,TRBV5-5,CASSFRTGGYTF
TRBJ1-2,TRBV19,CASSMAGGASLNYGYTF
TRBJ1-5,TRBV20-1,CSARAEQGYQPQHF
TRBJ2-7,TRBV5-1,CASSLSRGVYEQYF
TRBJ1-5,TRBV7-9,CASSLLGSSNQPQHF
TRBJ1-2,TRBV7-9,CASSRLTDNGQNYGYTF
TRBJ2-7,TRBV20-1,CSAKHLTYEQYF
TRBJ2-5,TRBV29-1,CSSRDPYQETQYF
TRBJ2-1,TRBV11-1,CASSLGGADFRAGYDEQFF
TRBJ2-1,TRBV4-1,CASSQDRTGRYNEQFF
TRBJ2-7,TRBV3-1,CASSQDRISYEQYF
TRBJ1-3,TRBV6-5,CASSYGGPGNTIYF
TRBJ2-5,TRBV20-1,CSARRETQYF
TRBJ1-1,TRBV5-1,CASSQTTGGTEAFF
TRBJ2-7,TRBV20-1,CSARDDEQYF
TRBJ2-3,TRBV20-1,CSARPLGNTDTQYF
TRBJ1-4,TRBV3-1,CASSHGGHEKLFF
TRBJ2-2,TRBV10-3,CAISERQGNTGELFF
TRBJ2-1,TRBV20-1,CSANGQGDEQFF